This TCR beta chain was identified in a study of CD8+ T cells in alopecia areata. Notes on this clone: The target antigen is unknown. Gene names and germline match the mouse. The read terminates 4 residues before the CDR3 end, so the remaining end is supplied by the germline J gene.

The study sorted pooled cutaneous lymph node cells by CD4, CD8alpha, NKG2D, NKG2ACE and other markers. Study results and caveats: Against the mouse data, patients shared TCRs less clearly, possibly for HLA reasons.

Germline V gene lookup returns CDR1 NSQYPW and CDR2 LRSPGD (reference sequence). The CDR3 is 15 amino acids. Following RNA extraction, reverse transcription yielded cDNA that acted as the sequencing template. The repertoire was sequenced with immunoSEQ multiplex PCR; TCRdb's copy has only in-frame clones and lacks some. The data list roughly 260,000 clones, none observed once; roughly 1.2% falls to the top ten. The sequenced material came from CD4+ T cells sorted from a lymph node. The clonotype was recovered from a C3H/HeJ mouse with alopecia areata. The MHC haplotype recorded for the strain is H2-k. This chain uses TRBV1 with TRBJ2-5; TRBD2 matches 9 bases. Partial CDR3 DNA: TGCACCTGCAGTGCAGATGGGGGGGCGCCGGAC. Residues: CTCSADGGAPD. The entire CDR3 is CTCSADGGAPDTQYF. The full variable domain, its missing parts supplied by reference TRBV1 and TRBJ2-5, is VTLLEQNPRWRLVPRGQAVNLRCILKNSQYPWMSWYQQDLQKQLQWLFTLRSPGDKEVKSLPGADYLATRVTDTELRLQVANMSQGRTLYCTCSADGGAPDTQYFGPGTRLLVL.